The 8 T cell receptor beta chains presented below share a single source sample, sequenced in a study of OX40 agonist ivuxolimab in advanced cancers. Clones were read by immunoSEQ multiplex PCR, and TCRdb kept only the in-frame ones, dropping some. Of 30,000 to 40,000 clones in the sample, roughly 80% are singletons; the top ten hold about a sixth. This material consisted of CD4+ or CD8+ T cells sorted from blood, taken in a trial of the OX40 agonist ivuxolimab. These TCRs come from an adult with an advanced solid tumor such as melanoma, head and neck, liver or kidney cancer.

The chain combines TRBV10-3 with TRBJ2-5; D unresolved. The length of the CDR3 is 15 residues. CDR1 is ENHRY, CDR2 SYGVKD, per germline. V lost 6 bases and J 2 bases, leaving 16 bases between the germline ends. In nucleotides, the CDR3 is TGTGCCATCAGCCCGGATGCGCGGATACAAGAGACCCAGTACTTC. Protein sequence: CAISPDARIQETQYF.

This clone has just one count. The rearrangement joins TRBV4-3 to TRBJ1-2; TRBD1 agrees at 7 bases. The CDR3 has 19 residues. Germline lookup yields CDR1 LGHNA and CDR2 YSLEER. The V and J ends lost 0 bases and 4 bases, in that order; junction bases with no gene match: 17. In DNA, the CDR3 is TGCGCCAGCAGCCAAGATACCCCCTTACAGGGGAATCCCCCCTATGGCTACACCTTC. It encodes CASSQDTPLQGNPPYGYTF.

This clone is labeled medium-sized. The chain combines TRBV28 with TRBJ1-6; D gene unclear. This CDR3 comprises 18 residues. V lost 2 bases and J lost 0, with 14 bases in between. Germline V gene sequence: CDR1 MDHEN, CDR2 SYDVKM. This CDR3 reads CASSLIAPPGSYNSPLHF. The CDR3 nucleotides read TGTGCCAGCAGTTTAATTGCCCCCCCGGGCTCCTATAATTCACCCCTCCACTTT.

Turning to this clone: One end of the junction does not line up with germline, which may come from a read error. The rearrangement joins TRBV7-7 to TRBJ2-1, with D hard to call. This CDR3 comprises 16 residues. Germline CDR1 SSHAT, CDR2 FNYEAQ (reference sequence). For the CDR3, the DNA is TGTGCTAGCAGCCAACCTCTACAGAGCTCCTACAATGAGCAGTTCTTC. Translation: CASSQPLQSSYNEQFF.

The genes are TRBV4-1 and TRBJ2-7; tentatively, D is TRBD1 or TRBD2 (5 bases each). V was clipped by 3 bases and J by 0 bases, with 9 bases between them. The CDR3 spans 14 residues. Germline CDR1 is MGHRA and CDR2 is YSYEKL. In nucleotides, the CDR3 is TGCGCCAGCAGCCAGGGGGACGGCTCCTACGAGCAGTACTTC. Its protein product is CASSQGDGSYEQYF.

The rearrangement uses TRBV11-2 and TRBJ2-2, with D hard to call. Germline V gene sequence: CDR1 SGHAT, CDR2 FQNNGV. The CDR3 is 12 residues long. The germline V and J ends were trimmed by 5 bases and 4 bases, with 5 bases remaining between them. The CDR3 is CASSQATGELFF. DNA of the CDR3: TGTGCCAGCAGCCAGGCCACCGGGGAGCTGTTTTTT.

The V and J genes are TRBV2 and TRBJ2-3, with 9 bases that match TRBD1. CDR3 length: 16 amino acids. Germline trimming cut 1 base from V and 7 bases from J; bases unmatched to any gene: 9. Germline V gene lookup returns CDR1 SNHLY and CDR2 FYNNEI. The CDR3 spells CASSEVRQGVMYTQYF. CDR3 nucleotide sequence: TGTGCCAGCAGTGAAGTCCGACAGGGGGTCATGTATACGCAGTATTTT.

The chain joins TRBV27 to TRBJ2-1; 10 nucleotides align to TRBD2. The CDR3 covers 17 residues. CDR1 is MNHEY, CDR2 SMNVEV, per germline (reference sequence). J was trimmed by 8 bases and V by 0 bases; bases with no gene match: 10. The CDR3 loop is CASSLSISGRSRDEQFF. In DNA, the CDR3 is TGTGCCAGCAGTTTATCGATTAGCGGGAGGTCAAGAGATGAGCAGTTCTTC.